One and the same sample provided the 7 T cell receptor beta chains below, sequenced in a study of cytomegalovirus exposure and HLA in healthy donors. Researchers ran the PCR with 60 Vbeta and 13 Jbeta primers. Only in-frame clones appear in the TCRdb table, and some are missing; sequencing was by immunoSEQ multiplex PCR. Found here are 40,000 to 55,000 clones, more than 65% of them singletons; the top ten hold 7% to 10%. The sample consisted of PBMCs. The receptors were sampled from a woman in her 50s in good health and CMV-seronegative.

The genes are TRBV28 and TRBJ2-5, with D perhaps matching TRBD1 (6 bases). The CDR3 has 13 amino acids. Germline V gene lookup returns CDR1 MDHEN and CDR2 SYDVKM. V was trimmed by 1 base and J by 7 bases, leaving 10 bases between them. CDR3 DNA: TGTGCCAGCAGTTTATACCAACAGGGGACCCAGTACTTC. It codes for CASSLYQQGTQYF.

The rearrangement joins TRBV4-2 to TRBJ1-1; D is unclear. The germline V gene encodes CDR1 LGHNA and CDR2 YNFKEQ. Trimming shortened V by 1 base and J by 1 base, and 7 bases separated the two germline ends. CDR3 length: 14 amino acids. Here the CDR3 reads CASSQGHSNTEAFF. The DNA of the CDR3 is TGTGCCAGCAGCCAAGGGCATTCGAACACTGAAGCTTTCTTT.

This clone came up a few times. The chain uses TRBV2 and TRBJ2-5; 11 bases match TRBD2. In germline, CDR1 is SNHLY, CDR2 FYNNEI. V shed 6 bases and J 2 bases; nucleotides not matched to a gene: 5. The CDR3 is 15 residues long. Written as DNA, the CDR3 is TGTGCCAGCAGATATAGCGGGGGGGAACAAGAGACCCAGTACTTC. Translation: CASRYSGGEQETQYF.

This clone was counted a single time. The V gene is TRBV2, the J gene TRBJ2-7, with 10 nucleotides matching TRBD1. Germline V gene sequence: CDR1 SNHLY, CDR2 FYNNEI. The length of the CDR3 is 18 residues. Trimming removed 5 bases from V and 1 base from J; junction bases left unmatched: 14. The CDR3 DNA reads TGTGCCAGCAGTCGACAGGGGGCGGTCTTTAGCGCATCCTACGAGCAGTACTTC. Translation: CASSRQGAVFSASYEQYF. The complete variable domain, with remaining parts taken from reference TRBV2 and TRBJ2-7, reads EPEVTQTPSHQVTQMGQEVILRCVPISNHLYFYWYRQILGQKVEFLVSFYNNEISEKSEIFDDQFSVERPDGSNFTLKIRSTKLEDSAMYFCASSRQGAVFSASYEQYFGPGTRLTVT.

This clone was seen more than once but under ten times. The chain recombines TRBV5-8 with TRBJ1-3; D is undetermined. Trimming pared 6 bases from V and 0 bases from J, leaving 16 bases between. The CDR3 is made up of 16 amino acids. Germline assignment: CDR1 SGHTS and CDR2 YDEGEE. CDR3 nucleotide sequence: TGTGCCAGCACCTCCCCGGGGTTTTACTCTGGAAACACCATATATTTT. This sequence encodes CASTSPGFYSGNTIYF.

This clone has only one observation. This sequence joins TRBV9 and TRBJ1-5; 8 nucleotides line up with TRBD1. The CDR3 is 15 residues long. The V and J ends lost 0 bases and 7 bases, in that order; junction bases with no gene match: 6. Germline V CDR1 and CDR2: SGDLS, YYNGEE. The CDR3 DNA is TGTGCCAGCAGCGTAGGGGACAGGCAAGGGCAGCCCCAGCATTTT. It codes for CASSVGDRQGQPQHF.

The rearrangement joins TRBV5-8 to TRBJ2-7, with 8 bases aligning to TRBD2. With V trimmed by 3 bases and J by 7 bases, 9 bases remained unmatched. Germline V gene lookup returns CDR1 SGHTS and CDR2 YDEGEE. The CDR3 extends over 14 amino acids. CDR3 sequence (DNA): TGTGCCAGCAGCTGGGCGGGACTAGAGCGAGAGCAGTACTTC. This sequence encodes CASSWAGLEREQYF.